Detailed here is one T cell receptor (beta chain). Its antigen is unknown. This CDR3 is built from 15 residues. V gave up 6 bases and J gave up 8 bases, with 20 bases separating them. Germline V gene lookup returns CDR1 MNHEY and CDR2 SVGAGI. This record belongs to a study of Graves' ophthalmopathy and Graves' hyperthyroidism. Study-level information: No ophthalmopathy within 18 months of follow-up signified stable hyperthyroidism. Study-wide results and limits: Blood also harbored most expanded thyroid clonotypes above 0.001 frequency. A model of 13 signatures distinguished ophthalmopathy from stable hyperthyroidism at around 90% sensitivity and approximately 77% specificity.

The sequenced template was RNA, covering the TCR beta CDR3 region. After a first-round RT-PCR with HTBI primers, a second-round multiplex PCR was run. TCRdb used MiXCR to reprocess the multiplex PCR reads, holding one entry per CDR3 protein. This table holds around 1.1 million distinct CDR3 sequences, less than 45% found once. Sequencing was carried out using peripheral blood or thyroid tissue (not recorded which). The sequence was obtained from an adult man with Graves' hyperthyroidism. The chain carries TRBV6-5 and TRBJ1-3, with D uncertain. DNA for the CDR3: TGTGCCAGCAGCCCCGAGACAACCGTCCCGGACACCATATATTTT. Translated: CASSPETTVPDTIYF.